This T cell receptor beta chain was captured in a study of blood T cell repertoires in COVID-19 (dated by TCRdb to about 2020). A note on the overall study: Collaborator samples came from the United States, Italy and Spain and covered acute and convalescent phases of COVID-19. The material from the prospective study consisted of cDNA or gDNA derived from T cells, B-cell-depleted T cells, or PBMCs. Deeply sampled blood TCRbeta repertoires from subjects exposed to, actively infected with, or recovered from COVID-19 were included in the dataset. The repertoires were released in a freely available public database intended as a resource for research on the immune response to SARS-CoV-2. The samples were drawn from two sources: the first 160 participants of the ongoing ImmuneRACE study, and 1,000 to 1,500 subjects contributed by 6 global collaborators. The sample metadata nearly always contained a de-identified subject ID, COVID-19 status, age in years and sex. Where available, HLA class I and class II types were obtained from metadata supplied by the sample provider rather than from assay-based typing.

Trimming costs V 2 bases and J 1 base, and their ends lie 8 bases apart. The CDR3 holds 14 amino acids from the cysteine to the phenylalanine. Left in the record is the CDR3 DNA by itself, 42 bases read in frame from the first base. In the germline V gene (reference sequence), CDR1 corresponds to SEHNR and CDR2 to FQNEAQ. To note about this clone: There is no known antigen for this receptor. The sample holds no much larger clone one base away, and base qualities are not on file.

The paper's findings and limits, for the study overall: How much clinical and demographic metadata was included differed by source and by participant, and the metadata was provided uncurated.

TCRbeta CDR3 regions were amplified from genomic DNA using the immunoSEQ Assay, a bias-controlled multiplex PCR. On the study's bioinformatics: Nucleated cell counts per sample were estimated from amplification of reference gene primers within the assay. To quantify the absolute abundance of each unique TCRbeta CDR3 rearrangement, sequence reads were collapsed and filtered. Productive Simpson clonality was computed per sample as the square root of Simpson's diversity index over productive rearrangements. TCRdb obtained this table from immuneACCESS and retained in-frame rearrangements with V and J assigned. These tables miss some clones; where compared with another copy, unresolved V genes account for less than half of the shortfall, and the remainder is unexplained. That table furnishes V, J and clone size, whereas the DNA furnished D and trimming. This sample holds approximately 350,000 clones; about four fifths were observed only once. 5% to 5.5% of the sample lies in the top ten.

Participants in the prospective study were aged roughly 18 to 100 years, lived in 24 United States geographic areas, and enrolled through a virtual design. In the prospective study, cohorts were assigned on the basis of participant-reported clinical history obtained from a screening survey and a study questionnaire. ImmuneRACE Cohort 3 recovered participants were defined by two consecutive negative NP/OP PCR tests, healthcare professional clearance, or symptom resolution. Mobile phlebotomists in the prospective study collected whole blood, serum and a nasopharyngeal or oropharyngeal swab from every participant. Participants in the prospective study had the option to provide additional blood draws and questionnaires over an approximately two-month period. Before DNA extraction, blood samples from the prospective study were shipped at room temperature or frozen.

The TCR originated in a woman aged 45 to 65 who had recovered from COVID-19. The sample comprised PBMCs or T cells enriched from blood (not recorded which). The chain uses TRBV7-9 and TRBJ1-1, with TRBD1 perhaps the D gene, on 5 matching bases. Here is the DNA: TGTGCCAGCAGCTTACATCAGGGGAACACTGAAGCTTTCTTT. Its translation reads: CASSLHQGNTEAFF.